Below are 23 T cell receptor beta chains sequenced from a single sample in a study of blood T cell repertoires in COVID-19. The table came from immunoSEQ multiplex PCR; TCRdb's copy has only in-frame clones and leaves some out. Of 150,000 to 200,000 clones listed, approximately 90% were seen once; the top ten hold around 23%. Sample: PBMCs or T cells enriched from blood (not recorded which). These receptors originate from a woman between 35 and 50 years old in a cohort exposed to, infected with or recovered from COVID-19 (not recorded which).

This clone was seen a single time. The V call is TRBV11-3, the J call TRBJ1-2; a possible D gene is TRBD1 (5 bases). CDR1 is SGHNT, CDR2 YENEEA, per germline. V lost 4 bases and J 8 bases, leaving 11 bases between the germline ends. This CDR3 is built from 12 residues. The CDR3 DNA is TGTGCCAGCAGCTACTCCAGGGAAGGCTACACCTTC. Its protein is CASSYSREGYTF. Using reference TRBV11-3 and TRBJ1-2 for the parts outside the CDR3, the full variable domain is EAGVVQSPRYKIIEKKQPVAFWCNPISGHNTLYWYLQNLGQGPELLIRYENEEAVDDSQLPKDRFSAERLKGVDSTLKIQPAELGDSAVYLCASSYSREGYTFGSGTRLTVV.

This sequence joins TRBV9 and TRBJ2-3; TRBD1 matches 9 bases. Per germline, CDR1 SGDLS and CDR2 YYNGEE. The V gene end was trimmed by 3 bases and the J gene end by 3 bases; junction bases not matched to a gene: 8. This CDR3 comprises 16 residues. The CDR3 is CASSEGQGRFTDTQYF. The CDR3, as DNA: TGTGCCAGCAGCGAGGGACAGGGAAGATTTACAGATACGCAGTATTTT.

This clone has only one observation. This chain connects TRBV11-2 to TRBJ2-7, with 10 positions matching TRBD1. This CDR3 spans 14 amino acids. Per germline, CDR1 SGHAT and CDR2 FQNNGV. J gave up 3 bases and V 6 bases, and 5 bases lay outside the gene matches. In DNA, the CDR3 is TGTGCCAGCAGACCAGGACAGGGGGGCTACGAGCAGTACTTC. Protein sequence: CASRPGQGGYEQYF.

The V gene is TRBV27, the J gene TRBJ2-1, with a tentative D call TRBD2 (6 bases). The V gene's germline CDR1 is MNHEY and CDR2 SMNVEV (reference sequence). V lost 5 bases, J lost 1 base, and 15 bases lay in between. The CDR3 has 16 amino acids. Here the CDR3 reads CASSPPGTHSYNEQFF. The CDR3 bases are TGTGCCAGCAGTCCCCCCGGGACTCATTCCTACAATGAGCAGTTCTTC.

The chain couples TRBV10-2 to TRBJ2-1; tentative D call: TRBD2 (6 bases). Germline loops: CDR1 WSHSY, CDR2 SAAADI. This CDR3 has 14 residues. The V and J ends lost 5 bases and 9 bases respectively, with 17 bases between them. CDR3 amino acids: CASSLTGEVREQFF. CDR3 nucleotides: TGCGCCAGCAGTTTGACGGGAGAAGTCCGTGAGCAGTTCTTC.

The count of this clone is one. The chain carries TRBV30 and TRBJ2-6; the D gene is possibly TRBD1 (6 bases). Germline V gene sequence: CDR1 GTSNPN, CDR2 SVGIG (reference sequence). The CDR3 covers 21 residues. With 0 bases removed from V and 4 bases from J, the gap between germline ends came to 28 bases. CDR3 sequence reads: CAWSVLSGAGAHPAGANVLTF. The DNA of the CDR3 is TGTGCCTGGAGTGTATTAAGTGGAGCAGGGGCCCACCCGGCCGGGGCCAACGTCCTGACTTTC.

The rearrangement links TRBV19 to TRBJ1-5, with TRBD1 as a possible D gene (5 bases). Trimming stripped 4 bases from V and 3 bases from J, with 19 bases between. CDR3 length equals 17 residues. Germline loops: CDR1 LNHDA, CDR2 SQIVND (reference sequence). CDR3 bases: TGTGCCAGTAGTACCAGAGGCCAGGGATTAGACAATCAGCCCCAGCATTTT. Translation: CASSTRGQGLDNQPQHF.

The chain is built from TRBV10-3 and TRBJ2-3, with D maybe TRBD2 (6 bases). CDR3 length equals 15 residues. Germline V lookup: CDR1 ENHRY, CDR2 SYGVKD. Trimming removed 3 bases at V and 0 bases at J, with 10 bases between. This chain's CDR3 is CAISDVAASTDTQYF. The CDR3 DNA reads TGTGCCATCAGTGATGTAGCGGCTAGCACAGATACGCAGTATTTT.

This rearrangement joins TRBV7-8 to TRBJ1-3; D is ambiguous. The CDR3 has 11 amino acids. Germline V gives CDR1 SGHVS, CDR2 FQNEAQ. The DNA for the CDR3 is TGTGGCGGTAGCTCTGGAAACACCATATATTTT. Amino acids: CGGSSGNTIYF.

The rearrangement links TRBV27 to TRBJ2-1, with 12 bases matching TRBD2. The germline gives CDR1 MNHEY, CDR2 SMNVEV (reference sequence). The CDR3 spans 15 residues. V trimming: 5 bases; J trimming: 9 bases; junction bases outside the gene matches: 8. The CDR3, as DNA: TGTGCCAGCAGTGCCGGGACTAGCGGGTTAGGTGAGCAGTTCTTC. Translating gives CASSAGTSGLGEQFF.

This clone was observed a single time. The V gene is TRBV9, the J gene TRBJ1-1; D is unclear. CDR1 is SGDLS and CDR2 is YYNGEE in the germline V gene. Trimming removed 6 bases at V and 0 bases at J, with 9 bases between. This CDR3 is 13 amino acids long. This chain's CDR3 is CASTQQLNTEAFF. The CDR3 nucleotides are TGTGCCAGCACCCAACAACTGAACACTGAAGCTTTCTTT.

This rearrangement joins TRBV24-1 to TRBJ2-2; D is undetermined. The V gene lost 4 bases and the J gene lost 1 base, with 12 bases spanning the gap. This CDR3 region has 16 residues. From germline, CDR1 is KGHDR and CDR2 SFDVKD. CDR3 protein: CATSDPTRLNTGELFF. The DNA of the CDR3 is TGTGCCACCAGTGACCCTACCCGACTGAACACCGGGGAGCTGTTTTTT.

This chain joins TRBV19 and TRBJ2-7; 9 nucleotides line up with TRBD1. The junction had 7 bases not matched to a gene; V was cut back by 4 bases and J by 3 bases. Germline V gives CDR1 LNHDA, CDR2 SQIVND (reference sequence). CDR3 length: 15 amino acids. Written as DNA, the CDR3 is TGTGCCAGTAGTACCCCCGGGACAGGGTACTACGAGCAGTACTTC. It specifies CASSTPGTGYYEQYF. The full variable domain, with the rest looked up from reference TRBV19 and TRBJ2-7, is DGGITQSPKYLFRKEGQNVTLSCEQNLNHDAMYWYRQDPGQGLRLIYYSQIVNDFQKGDIAEGYSVSREKKESFPLTVTSAQKNPTAFYLCASSTPGTGYYEQYFGPGTRLTVT.

The chain uses TRBV6-1 and TRBJ2-1; tentative D call: TRBD1 (7 bases). This CDR3 contains 15 residues. V gave up 0 bases and J gave up 10 bases, with 16 bases separating them. CDR1 MNHNS and CDR2 SASEGT come from the germline V gene. CDR3 nucleotides: TGTGCCAGCAGTGAAGCGCAGGGGGGCCGGTGGGAGCAGTTCTTC. This codes for CASSEAQGGRWEQFF.

The V and J genes are TRBV24-1 and TRBJ2-1; D might be TRBD2 (7 bases). Per germline, CDR1 KGHDR and CDR2 SFDVKD. The CDR3 is 11 residues long. V was clipped by 9 bases and J by 8 bases, with 10 bases between them. The CDR3 nucleotides are TGTGCCACCGGGGAGGGGGATGAGCAGTTCTTC. Residues: CATGEGDEQFF.

The chain is built from TRBV4-1 and TRBJ2-2; a possible D gene is TRBD1 (6 bases). This CDR3 spans 14 amino acids. Trimming pared 1 base from V and 6 bases from J, leaving 9 bases between. CDR1 MGHRA and CDR2 YSYEKL come from the germline V gene. Written as DNA, the CDR3 is TGCGCCAGCAGCCAAGCATCAGGGGCCGGGGAGCTGTTTTTT. It specifies CASSQASGAGELFF.

This chain uses TRBV30 with TRBJ2-1, with D maybe TRBD2 (6 bases). Germline loops: CDR1 GTSNPN, CDR2 SVGIG (reference sequence). The length of the CDR3 is 13 residues. Trimming took off 7 bases at V and 6 bases at J, with 16 bases between the two ends. The CDR3 here is CAFFPLASNEQFF. The CDR3 DNA reads TGTGCCTTTTTCCCCCTAGCGAGCAATGAGCAGTTCTTC. The whole variable domain, filled in from reference TRBV30 and TRBJ2-1, reads SQTIHQWPATLVQPVGSPLSLECTVEGTSNPNLYWYRQAAGRGLQLLFYSVGIGQISSEVPQNLSASRPQDRQFILSSKKLLLSDSGFYLCAFFPLASNEQFFGPGTRLTVL.

This chain uses TRBV11-2 with TRBJ2-5; 15 bases align to TRBD2. The trim removed 1 base at V and 3 bases at J, leaving 3 bases unmatched. The germline V gene encodes CDR1 SGHAT and CDR2 FQNNGV. This CDR3 is built from 17 residues. CDR3 sequence (DNA): TGTGCCAGCAGCTTAGTTGGGACTAGCGGGAGGAAAGAGACCCAGTACTTC. It yields the protein CASSLVGTSGRKETQYF.

The rearrangement links TRBV3-1 (or the pseudogene TRBV3-2) to TRBJ2-5, with 13 bases matching TRBD2. The CDR3 contains 15 residues. V trimming: 4 bases; J trimming: 8 bases; junction bases outside the gene matches: 7. Germline values: CDR1 LGHDT, CDR2 YNNKEL (reference sequence). CDR3 DNA: TGTGCCAGCAGCCCTTGGACTAGCGGGGGTGATACCCAGTACTTC. Protein: CASSPWTSGGDTQYF.

The V and J genes are TRBV6-1 and TRBJ1-4; D may be TRBD1 (5 bases). The CDR3 runs 16 residues. V lost 1 base and J lost 0, with 9 bases in between. Germline V lookup: CDR1 MNHNS, CDR2 SASEGT. The CDR3 spells CASSEGTFSTNEKLFF. The DNA for the CDR3 is TGTGCCAGCAGTGAAGGGACATTTTCAACTAATGAAAAACTGTTTTTT.

The J gene is TRBJ2-3, the V gene TRBV20-1, with TRBD2 identical over 7 bases. In germline, CDR1 is DFQATT, CDR2 SNEGSKA (reference sequence). After removal of 6 bases from V and 8 bases from J, the junction contained 5 bases not matched to a gene. CDR3 length equals 11 residues. CDR3 in DNA: TGCAGTGCGTCCACGGGAGGTACGCAGTATTTT. Translating it yields CSASTGGTQYF.

J is TRBJ1-2 and V is TRBV18; weak D call: TRBD1 (6 bases). The germline CDR1 and CDR2 sequences are KGHSH and LQKENI. Trimming took 0 bases from V and 5 from J, leaving 7 bases between them. The CDR3 extends over 13 amino acids. Here the CDR3 reads CASSPPQGYGYTF. The DNA of the CDR3 is TGTGCCAGCTCACCACCCCAGGGGTATGGCTACACCTTC.

The chain combines TRBV27 with TRBJ2-7; no firm D call. CDR1 MNHEY and CDR2 SMNVEV come from the germline V gene (reference sequence). The germline V and J ends were trimmed by 5 bases and 0 bases, with 8 bases remaining between them. The CDR3 contains 13 residues. CDR3 bases: TGTGCCAGCAGTCCTAGGAGCTCCTACGAGCAGTACTTC. Protein: CASSPRSSYEQYF.